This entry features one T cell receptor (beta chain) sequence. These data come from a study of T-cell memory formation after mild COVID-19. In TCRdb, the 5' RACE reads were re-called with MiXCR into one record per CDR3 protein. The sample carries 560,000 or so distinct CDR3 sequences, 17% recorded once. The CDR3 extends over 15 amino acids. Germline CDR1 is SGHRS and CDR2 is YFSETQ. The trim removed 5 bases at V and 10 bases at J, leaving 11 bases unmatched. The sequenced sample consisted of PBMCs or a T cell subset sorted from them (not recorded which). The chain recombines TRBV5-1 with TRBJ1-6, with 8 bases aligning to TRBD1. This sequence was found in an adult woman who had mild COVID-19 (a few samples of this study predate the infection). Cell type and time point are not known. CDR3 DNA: TGCGCCAGCAGTCTAAATGGACAGGGTGGCTCACCCCTCCACTTT. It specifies CASSLNGQGGSPLHF.